The following is a T cell receptor (beta chain) sequence with its context. Its target is unknown. Sequenced by immunoSEQ multiplex PCR; TCRdb stores in-frame clones only, minus some. The repertoire holds millions of clones, around 95% seen once, with 0.1% to 0.15% in the top ten. Free of recent acute infections or vaccinations, the donors were healthy HIV-negative adults. This sample was taken from a study of shared clonotypes between healthy human individuals. Study as a whole: Each donor's CD4 naive and CD4 memory cells filled three plates apiece, CD8 naive two, and CD8 memory one. Findings and limits, study-wide: It was observed that about 5% of naive CD4 clonotypes were shared across a few donors. Memory subsets generally showed smaller estimated richness than naive subsets did.

The specimen sequenced was naive CD4+ T cells sorted from blood. Noted subset: CD45RA+ positively selected. The receptor was isolated from a man between 18 and 35 years old in good health.

In nucleotides, the CDR3 is TGTGCTAGTGGTTTGGAACAGGGGGGGACCTACGAGCAGTACTTC. This codes for CASGLEQGGTYEQYF. The chain employs TRBV12-5 and TRBJ2-7, with D tentatively TRBD1 (8 bases). V gave up 1 base and J gave up 2 bases, with 12 bases separating them. Germline V gene data show CDR1 as LGHNT and CDR2 as FRNRAP. The CDR3 sequence is 15 residues long.